The source of this T cell receptor (beta chain) is a study of blood T cells in healthy people across ages. Whole-study findings and limits: In these data, TCR beta diversity tracked strongly with naive T cell percentage. Donors of long life had a larger count of naive CD4+ cells and greater diversity than aged donors.

A second PCR, run for about 7 to 12 cycles, used a sample-barcoded 5' primer plus a J-beta primer mix. Every single cDNA molecule received a tag from a template-switch adaptor with 12 random nucleotides. Sequencing of every sample gave 2.5 million or more CDR3-containing paired-end reads. MiXCR, run by TCRdb on the 5' RACE reads, gives a single entry per CDR3 protein. The sample holds 2 million or so distinct CDR3 sequences, 49% seen once. There are 14 residues in the CDR3. Germline lookup yields CDR1 MNHNS and CDR2 SASEGT. The V segment lost 6 bases and the J segment 8 bases; nucleotides outside the gene matches: 11. Notes on this clonotype: The target antigen is unknown.

Sequences were obtained from blood. The chain employs TRBV6-1 and TRBJ1-2, with TRBD1 identical over 8 bases. This receptor was taken from a woman aged 40 to 49 in good health. The CDR3 DNA follows: TGTGCCAGCAGGCGGGACAGGAATACTGGAGGCTACACCTTC. Protein sequence: CASRRDRNTGGYTF.